Below, 8 T cell receptor beta chains from the same sample are listed, as sequenced in a study of cytomegalovirus exposure and HLA in healthy donors. The method was immunoSEQ multiplex PCR; TCRdb's version includes in-frame clones alone and lacks a portion of them. The sample yields some 110,000 clones, around 94% seen once. The sample consisted of PBMCs. Source of these receptors: a woman aged 18-35 years in good health and CMV-seronegative.

V gene TRBV30 combines with J gene TRBJ2-6, with a possible D match to TRBD2 (5 bases). There are 14 residues in the CDR3. V lost 0 bases, J lost 3 bases, and 6 bases lay in between. From germline, CDR1 is GTSNPN and CDR2 SVGIG (reference sequence). The CDR3 loop is CAWSVGSGANVLTF. The CDR3, as DNA: TGTGCCTGGAGTGTGGGGAGTGGGGCCAACGTCCTGACTTTC.

This chain uses TRBV28 with TRBJ1-1; a possible D gene is TRBD1 (6 bases). The V gene's germline CDR1 is MDHEN and CDR2 SYDVKM. The CDR3 sequence is 14 residues long. V was shortened by 6 bases and J by 6 bases, with 17 bases between the two germline ends. The CDR3 DNA follows: TGTGCCAGCAGCCCCGACAGGTTTCCTCCTGAAGCTTTCTTT. The encoded protein is CASSPDRFPPEAFF.

The chain employs TRBV6-5 and TRBJ2-7; 8 nucleotides align to TRBD2. The V gene end was trimmed by 8 bases and the J gene end by 0 bases; junction bases not matched to a gene: 3. The CDR3 spans 13 residues. From germline, CDR1 is MNHEY and CDR2 SVGAGI. The CDR3 spells CASWAGGSYEQYF. The CDR3 DNA is TGTGCCAGCTGGGCGGGAGGCTCCTACGAGCAGTACTTC.

Only one count was recorded for this clone. This rearrangement joins TRBV27 to TRBJ1-5, with 10 bases fitting TRBD1. There are 15 residues in the CDR3. With 4 bases clipped from V and 6 bases from J, the junction kept 6 bases outside the gene matches. The germline CDR1 and CDR2 sequences are MNHEY and SMNVEV (reference sequence). CDR3 protein: CASSSDRGFGQPQHF. CDR3 nucleotide sequence: TGTGCCAGCAGTTCGGACAGGGGGTTCGGTCAGCCCCAGCATTTT.

J is TRBJ1-5 and V is TRBV4-1; no firm D call. The germline V gene has CDR1 MGHRA and CDR2 YSYEKL. CDR3 size: 16 residues. Trimming left V 6 bases short and J 5 bases short, with 20 bases between. The CDR3 here is CASSLEGGNNYQPQHF. The CDR3 DNA follows: TGCGCCAGCAGTTTGGAGGGCGGGAATAATTATCAGCCCCAGCATTTT.

V is TRBV25-1 and J is TRBJ1-6; D gene ambiguous. Germline lookup yields CDR1 MGHDK and CDR2 SYGVNS. Trimming took 7 bases from V and 0 from J, leaving 7 bases between them. The CDR3 has 14 residues. The CDR3 here is CASTATSYNSPLHF. CDR3 coding DNA: TGTGCCAGCACAGCGACCTCCTATAATTCACCCCTCCACTTT.

The V and J genes are TRBV6-1 and TRBJ2-1; 11 bases fit TRBD2. V was clipped by 3 bases and J by 9 bases; unmatched bases: 7. CDR1 and CDR2 (germline): MNHNS, SASEGT. This CDR3 is built from 15 residues. The CDR3, as DNA: TGTGCCAGCAGTGAGAGGCCTAGCGGGAGGTCTGAGCAGTTCTTC. Protein: CASSERPSGRSEQFF.

This clone occurred once. V usage is TRBV5-1 and J usage is TRBJ2-1, with TRBD2 identical over 8 bases. The germline gives CDR1 SGHRS, CDR2 YFSETQ. The CDR3 is 16 amino acids. The J segment lost 10 bases and the V segment lost 2 bases, leaving 14 bases of the junction unmatched. CDR3 DNA: TGCGCCAGCAGCTTATTAACTAGCGGACTGAAGGGGGAGCAGTTCTTC. Amino acids: CASSLLTSGLKGEQFF.